The source of this TCR beta chain is a study of control samples from healthy donors and cancer patients. Only in-frame clones appear in the TCRdb table, and some are missing; sequencing was by immunoSEQ multiplex PCR. The sample has about 150,000 clones; approximately 93% are singletons. V shed 6 bases, J shed 11 bases, and the junction held 10 bases outside the gene matches. There are 13 residues in the CDR3. This clone has a single count. The receptor comes from a man in his late teens or twenties in good health. This chain connects TRBV12-3 or TRBV12-4 to TRBJ1-1, with 9 bases lining up with TRBD1. Sample: blood. The DNA for the CDR3 is TGTGCCAGCAGCATGGACAGGGGATCGGGGGCTTTCTTT. Its translation: CASSMDRGSGAFF.